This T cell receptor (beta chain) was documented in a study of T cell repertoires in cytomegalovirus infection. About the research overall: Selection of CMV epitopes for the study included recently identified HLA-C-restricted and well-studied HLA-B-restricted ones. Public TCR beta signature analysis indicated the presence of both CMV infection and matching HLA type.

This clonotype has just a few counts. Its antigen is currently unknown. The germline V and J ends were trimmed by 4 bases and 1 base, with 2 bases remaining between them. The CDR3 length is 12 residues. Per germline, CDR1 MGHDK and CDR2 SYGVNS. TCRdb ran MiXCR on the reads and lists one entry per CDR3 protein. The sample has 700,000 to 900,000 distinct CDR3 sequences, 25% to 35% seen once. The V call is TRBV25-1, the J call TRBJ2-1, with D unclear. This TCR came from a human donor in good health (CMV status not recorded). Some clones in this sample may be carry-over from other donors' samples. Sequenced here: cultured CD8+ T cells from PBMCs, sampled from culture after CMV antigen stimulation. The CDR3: CASSASYNEQFF. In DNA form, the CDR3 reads TGTGCCAGCAGTGCATCCTACAATGAGCAGTTCTTC.